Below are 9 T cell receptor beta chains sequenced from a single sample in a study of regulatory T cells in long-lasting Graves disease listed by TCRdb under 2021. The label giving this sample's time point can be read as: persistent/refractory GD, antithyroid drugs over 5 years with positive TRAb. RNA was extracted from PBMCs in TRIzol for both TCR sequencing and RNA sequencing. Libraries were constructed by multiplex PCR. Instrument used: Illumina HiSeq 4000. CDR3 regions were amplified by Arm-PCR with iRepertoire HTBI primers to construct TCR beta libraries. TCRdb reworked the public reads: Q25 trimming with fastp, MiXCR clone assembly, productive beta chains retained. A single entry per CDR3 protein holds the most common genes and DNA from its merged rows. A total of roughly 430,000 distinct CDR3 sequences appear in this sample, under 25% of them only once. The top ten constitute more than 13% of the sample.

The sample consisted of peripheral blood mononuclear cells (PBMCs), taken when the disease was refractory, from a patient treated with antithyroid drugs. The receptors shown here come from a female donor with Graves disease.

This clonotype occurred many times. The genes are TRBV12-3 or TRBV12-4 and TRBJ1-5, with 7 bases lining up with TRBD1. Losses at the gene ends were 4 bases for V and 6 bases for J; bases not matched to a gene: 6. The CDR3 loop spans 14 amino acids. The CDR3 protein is CASSSQGVGQPQHF. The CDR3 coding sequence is TGTGCCAGCAGTTCCCAGGGGGTTGGTCAGCCCCAGCATTTT.

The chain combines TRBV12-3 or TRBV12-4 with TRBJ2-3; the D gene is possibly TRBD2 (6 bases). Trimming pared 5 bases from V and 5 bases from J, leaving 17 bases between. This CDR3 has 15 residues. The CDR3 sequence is CASSPSETRGDTQYF. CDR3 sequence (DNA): TGTGCCAGCAGTCCTAGCGAAACGAGAGGAGATACGCAGTATTTT.

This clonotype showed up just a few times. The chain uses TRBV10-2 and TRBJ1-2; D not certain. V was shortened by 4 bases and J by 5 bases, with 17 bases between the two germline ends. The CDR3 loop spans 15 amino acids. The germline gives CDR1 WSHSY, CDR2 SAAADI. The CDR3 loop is CASSVQVSTPYGYTF. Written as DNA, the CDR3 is TGCGCCAGCAGTGTCCAAGTCTCAACCCCTTATGGCTACACCTTC.

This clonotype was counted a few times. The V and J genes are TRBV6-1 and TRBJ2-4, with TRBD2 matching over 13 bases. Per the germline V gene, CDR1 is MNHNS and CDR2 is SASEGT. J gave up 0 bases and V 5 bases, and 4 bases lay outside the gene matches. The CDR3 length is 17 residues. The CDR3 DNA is TGTGCCAGCAGTATCGGGACTAGCGGGGTAGCCAAAAACATTCAGTACTTC. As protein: CASSIGTSGVAKNIQYF.

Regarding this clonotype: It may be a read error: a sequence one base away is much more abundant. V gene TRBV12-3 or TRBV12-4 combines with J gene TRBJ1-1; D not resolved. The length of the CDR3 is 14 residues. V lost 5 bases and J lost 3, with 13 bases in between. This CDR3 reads CASSDGVYDTEAFF. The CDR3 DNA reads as TGTGCCAGCAGTGACGGGGTGTACGACACTGAAGCTTTCTTT.

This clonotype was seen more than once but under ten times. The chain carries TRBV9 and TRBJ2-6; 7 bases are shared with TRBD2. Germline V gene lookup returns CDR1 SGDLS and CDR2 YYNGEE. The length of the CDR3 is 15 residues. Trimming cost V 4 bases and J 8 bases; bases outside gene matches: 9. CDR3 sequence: CASSPRLGGTNVLTF. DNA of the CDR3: TGTGCCAGCAGCCCCCGGTTGGGAGGGACCAACGTCCTGACTTTC.

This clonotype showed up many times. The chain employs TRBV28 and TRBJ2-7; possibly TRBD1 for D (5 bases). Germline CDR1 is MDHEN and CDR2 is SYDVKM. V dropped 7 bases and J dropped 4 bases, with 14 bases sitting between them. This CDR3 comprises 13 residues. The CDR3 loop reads CASIGAGWYEQYF. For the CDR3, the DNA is TGTGCCAGCATTGGGGCAGGGTGGTACGAGCAGTACTTC.

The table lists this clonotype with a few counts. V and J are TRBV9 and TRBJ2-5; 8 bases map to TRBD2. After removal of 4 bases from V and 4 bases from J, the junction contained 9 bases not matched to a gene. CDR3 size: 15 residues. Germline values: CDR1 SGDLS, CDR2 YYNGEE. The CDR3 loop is CASSYSGSGTETQYF. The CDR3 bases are TGTGCCAGCAGCTACTCGGGTAGCGGGACAGAGACCCAGTACTTC.

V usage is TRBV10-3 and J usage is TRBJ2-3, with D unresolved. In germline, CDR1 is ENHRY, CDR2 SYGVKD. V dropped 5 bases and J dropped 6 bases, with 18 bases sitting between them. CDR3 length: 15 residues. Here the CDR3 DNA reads TGTGCCATCAGTACCACCCCAGGAGAGGAGGATACGCAGTATTTT. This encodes CAISTTPGEEDTQYF.